This TCR beta chain was profiled in a study of identical twins. As regards this clonotype: Its cognate antigen is unknown.

This CDR3 has 16 residues. Trimming cost V 0 bases and J 7 bases; bases outside gene matches: 9. Germline lookup yields CDR1 DFQATT and CDR2 SNEGSKA (reference sequence). Healthy Caucasians supplied all donations. Study-wide results and limits: The conclusions drew on cross-sectional statistical analysis instead of tracking the same donors.

TCRdb used MiXCR to reprocess the 5' RACE reads, holding one entry per CDR3 protein. The repertoire holds hundreds of thousands of distinct CDR3 sequences, approximately 18% seen once, with 13% in the top ten. In addition, the sample was reused for a study of T cells expressing NK-cell markers. That report adds: Most of the eight sequenced donors were HCMV-seropositive; one was seronegative. HCMV specificity of the expanded NKG2C+ T cell clones was not established.

The specimen sequenced was PBMCs. The chain uses TRBV20-1 and TRBJ2-1, with 10 bases aligning to TRBD1. This sequence was found in a woman in her late teens or twenties in good health. The CDR3 DNA reads as TGCAGTGCTAGAGATGTCCGGGACAGGGGCATAAATGAGCAGTTCTTC. Its translation is CSARDVRDRGINEQFF.